This TCR beta chain is from a study of blood T cells in healthy people across ages. Whole-study results and caveats: Unsorted PBMCs prevented conclusive naive versus antigen-experienced comparison.

This clonotype was seen a few times. Antigen unknown. Trimming pared 5 bases from V and 4 bases from J, leaving 14 bases between. The CDR3 extends over 14 amino acids. Germline CDR1 is SGHRS and CDR2 is YFSETQ. A second PCR of roughly 7 to 11 cycles used a sample-barcoded 5' primer and a J-beta primer mix. TCRdb recomputed calls from the 5' RACE reads with MiXCR, one row per CDR3 protein. The table shows around 650,000 distinct CDR3 sequences, with less than 45% occurring only once. This receptor was obtained from an elderly man in good health. The rearrangement joins TRBV5-1 to TRBJ2-3, with D possibly being TRBD1 (5 bases). The sequencing sample was made of blood. Here the CDR3 DNA reads TGCGCCAGCAGTACGACAGAAACTTCAGATACGCAGTATTTT. This codes for CASSTTETSDTQYF.